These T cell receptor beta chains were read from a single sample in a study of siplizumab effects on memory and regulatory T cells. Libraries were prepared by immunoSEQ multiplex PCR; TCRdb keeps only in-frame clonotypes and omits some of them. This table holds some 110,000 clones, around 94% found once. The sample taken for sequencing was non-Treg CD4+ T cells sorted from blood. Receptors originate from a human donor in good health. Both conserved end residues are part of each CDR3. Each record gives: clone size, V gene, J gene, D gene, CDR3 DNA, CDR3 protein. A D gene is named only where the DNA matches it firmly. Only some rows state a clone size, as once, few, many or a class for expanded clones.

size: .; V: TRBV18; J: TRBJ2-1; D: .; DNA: TGTGCCAGCTCACGACCCCCGGGAGTTGCTGGTGAGCAGTTCTTC; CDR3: CASSRPPGVAGEQFF
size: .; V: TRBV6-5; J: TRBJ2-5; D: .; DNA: TGTGCCAGCAGTTACGGGGTTAGCGGAACCCAGTACTTC; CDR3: CASSYGVSGTQYF
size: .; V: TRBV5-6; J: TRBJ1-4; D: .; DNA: TGTGCCAGCAGCACCTTATCCGGGATCTGGACTGAAAAACTGTTTTTT; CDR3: CASSTLSGIWTEKLFF
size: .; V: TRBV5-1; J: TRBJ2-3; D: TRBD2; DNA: TGCGCCAGCAGCTTTAGCGGGGGAAGCACAGATACGCAGTATTTT; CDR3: CASSFSGGSTDTQYF
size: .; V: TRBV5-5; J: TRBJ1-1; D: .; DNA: TGTGCCAGCAGCACCGGACGGGCCCGGGAAACTGAAGCTTTCTTT; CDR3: CASSTGRARETEAFF
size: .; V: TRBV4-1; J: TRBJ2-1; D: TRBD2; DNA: TGCGCCAGCAGCCCGCAAAGCGGGAGGGTCTTCGAGCAGTTCTTC; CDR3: CASSPQSGRVFEQFF
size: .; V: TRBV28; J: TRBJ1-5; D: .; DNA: TGTGCCAGCAGTGAGCAGATCTATAGCAATCAGCCCCAGCATTTT; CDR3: CASSEQIYSNQPQHF
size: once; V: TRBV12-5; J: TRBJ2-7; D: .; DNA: TGTGCTAGTGGTTTGGTACCAGATTTATACGAGCAGTACTTC; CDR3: CASGLVPDLYEQYF
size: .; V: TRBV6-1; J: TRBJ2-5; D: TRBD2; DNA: TGTGCCAGCAGTGAAAGGCCCGCAGGGGGCAATCCGGGACTAGCGGGAGGTTTTCGAGAGACCCAGTACTTC; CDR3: CASSERPAGGNPGLAGGFRETQYF
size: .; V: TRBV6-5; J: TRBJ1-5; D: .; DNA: TGTGCCAGCAGTAGTAGGGGCGCGGAACAGCCCCAGCATTTT; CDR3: CASSSRGAEQPQHF
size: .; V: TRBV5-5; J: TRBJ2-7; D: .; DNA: TGTGCCAGCAGCTTGTTGTCAGGGGCTTACTACGAGCAGTACTTC; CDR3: CASSLLSGAYYEQYF
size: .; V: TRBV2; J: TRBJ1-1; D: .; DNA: TGTGCCAGCAGTGAAGAGTCGGGGACTGAAGCTTTCTTT; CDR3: CASSEESGTEAFF
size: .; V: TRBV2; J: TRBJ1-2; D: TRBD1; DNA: TGTGCCAGCAGTGGAGATGGACAGGGGGTAGCTGGCTACACCTTC; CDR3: CASSGDGQGVAGYTF
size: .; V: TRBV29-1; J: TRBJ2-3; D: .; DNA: TGCAGCACACGTCGAGCAGATACGCAGTATTTT; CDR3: CSTRRADTQYF
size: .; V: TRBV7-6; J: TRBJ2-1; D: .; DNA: TGTGCCAGCAGCTTAAGGTCGGGGAATTCCCTCTACAATGAGCAGTTCTTC; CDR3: CASSLRSGNSLYNEQFF
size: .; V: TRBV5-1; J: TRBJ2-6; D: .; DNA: TGCGCCAGCAGCTCGCCAGGTTCTGGGGCCAACGTCCTGACTTTC; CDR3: CASSSPGSGANVLTF
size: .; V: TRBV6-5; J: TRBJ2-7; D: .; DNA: TGTGCCAGCAGTTCCCCCCGACTTTCCTACGAGCAGTACTTC; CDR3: CASSSPRLSYEQYF
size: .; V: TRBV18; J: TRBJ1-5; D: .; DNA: TGTGCCAGCTCACCACAGGAGGATAGCAATCAGCCCCAGCATTTT; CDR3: CASSPQEDSNQPQHF
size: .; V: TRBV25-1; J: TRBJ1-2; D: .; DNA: TGTGCCAGCAGTGCGCCCGGGGCCGCTTTCGGCTACACCTTC; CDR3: CASSAPGAAFGYTF
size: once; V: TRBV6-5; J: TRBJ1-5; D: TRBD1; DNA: TGTGCCAGCAGTTACACAGGGGACAATCAGCCCCAGCATTTT; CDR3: CASSYTGDNQPQHF
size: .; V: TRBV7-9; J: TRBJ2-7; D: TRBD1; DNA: TGTGCCAGCAGTCCCGGTACCGGGACAGACCCCTACGAGCAGTACTTC; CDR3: CASSPGTGTDPYEQYF
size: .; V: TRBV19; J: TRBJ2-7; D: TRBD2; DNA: TGTGCCAGTCGCCCCCAGCGGGGTTACTCCTACGAGCAGTACTTC; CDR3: CASRPQRGYSYEQYF
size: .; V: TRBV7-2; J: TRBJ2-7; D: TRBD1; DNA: TGTGCCAGCAGCTTCCCGGGAACACAGGGGAACGAGCAGTACTTC; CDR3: CASSFPGTQGNEQYF
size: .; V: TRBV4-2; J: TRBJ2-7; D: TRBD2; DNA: TGTGCCAGCAGCCAAGAGGGTACAGCTAGCGGGATCTACGAGCAGTACTTC; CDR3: CASSQEGTASGIYEQYF
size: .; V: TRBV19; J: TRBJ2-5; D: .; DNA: TGTGCCAGTAGTCGGGGTTTGAAAGAGACCCAGTACTTC; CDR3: CASSRGLKETQYF
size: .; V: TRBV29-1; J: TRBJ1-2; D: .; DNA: TGCAGCGTTGAAGAGGGCTTCCTCGGCACCTTC; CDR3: CSVEEGFLGTF
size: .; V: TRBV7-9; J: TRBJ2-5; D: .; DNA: TGTGCCAGCAGCTTAAGGAGAGGGACGGGTGTGGAGACCCAGTACTTC; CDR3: CASSLRRGTGVETQYF
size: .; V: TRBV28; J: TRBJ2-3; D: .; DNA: TGTGCCAGCAGTCAGTTTAGCACAGATACGCAGTATTTT; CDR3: CASSQFSTDTQYF
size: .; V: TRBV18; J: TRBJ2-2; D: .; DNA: TGTGCCAGCGGACCGACATCACAGATCACCGGGGAGCTGTTTTTT; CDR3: CASGPTSQITGELFF
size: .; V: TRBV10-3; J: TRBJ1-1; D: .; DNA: TGTGCCATCGGAGCGCTTAATGGAGGAAACACTGAAGCTTTCTTT; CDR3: CAIGALNGGNTEAFF
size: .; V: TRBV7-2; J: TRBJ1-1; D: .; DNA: TGTGCCAGCAGCAACCCCGCGGGGTACACTGAAGCTTTCTTT; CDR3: CASSNPAGYTEAFF
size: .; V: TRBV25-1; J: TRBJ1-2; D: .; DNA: TGTGCCAGCAGTGAATACCCGCAGTCAAAGGGCTACACCTTC; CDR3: CASSEYPQSKGYTF
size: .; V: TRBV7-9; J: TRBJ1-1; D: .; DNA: TGTGCCAGCAGCTTAGAAACAGGTAGAGTCGCTGAAGCTTTCTTT; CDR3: CASSLETGRVAEAFF
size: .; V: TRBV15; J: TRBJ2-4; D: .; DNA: TGTGCCACCAGCAGAGATTGGCAGGGGTTGAACTTC; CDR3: CATSRDWQGLNF
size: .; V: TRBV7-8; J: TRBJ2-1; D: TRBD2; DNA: TGTGCCAGCAGCTTAAGGTTTCGGGGCGAAGGGGCTAGCGGGAATGAGCAGTTCTTC; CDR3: CASSLRFRGEGASGNEQFF
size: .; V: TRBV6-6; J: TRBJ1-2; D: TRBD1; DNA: TGTGCCAGCAGGAGCGGGACAGTCTATGGCTACACCTTC; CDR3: CASRSGTVYGYTF
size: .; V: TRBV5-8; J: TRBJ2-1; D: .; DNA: TGTGCCAGCAGCCTCTCACGGTTCGACAATGAGCAGTTCTTC; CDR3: CASSLSRFDNEQFF
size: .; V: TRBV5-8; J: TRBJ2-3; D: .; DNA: TGTGCCAGCACCTCGGGCAGGGGATCGGATACGCAGTATTTT; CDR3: CASTSGRGSDTQYF
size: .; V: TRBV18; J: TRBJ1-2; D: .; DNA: TGTGCCAGCTCACGGCAGGACGGCCTAAACTATGGCTACACCTTC; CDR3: CASSRQDGLNYGYTF
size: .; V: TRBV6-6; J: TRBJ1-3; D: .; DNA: TGTGCCAGCACTACGGATGGAAACACCATATATTTT; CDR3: CASTTDGNTIYF
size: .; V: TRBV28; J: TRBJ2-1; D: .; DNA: TGTGCCAGCAGTCGGGCCGACAGCTACAATGAGCAGTTCTTC; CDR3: CASSRADSYNEQFF
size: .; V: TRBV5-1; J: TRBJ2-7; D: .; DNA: TGCGCCAGCAGCTTGGGAATGGACAGACTCTACGAGCAGTACTTC; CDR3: CASSLGMDRLYEQYF
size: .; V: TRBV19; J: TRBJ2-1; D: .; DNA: TGTGCCAGTAAAACAGGTACCTACAATGAGCAGTTCTTC; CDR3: CASKTGTYNEQFF
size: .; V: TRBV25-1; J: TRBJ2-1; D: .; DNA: TGTGCCAGCAGTAAGACCCCCTTGGCCTATGAGCAGTTCTTC; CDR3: CASSKTPLAYEQFF
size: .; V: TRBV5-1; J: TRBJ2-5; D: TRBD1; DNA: TGCGCCAGCAGCTTGGTAGCAGGGGGAGAAGAGACCCAGTACTTC; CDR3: CASSLVAGGEETQYF
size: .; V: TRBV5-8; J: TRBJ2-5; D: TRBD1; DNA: TGTGCCAGCAGCTTAGGTGACAGGGGGCAAGAGACCCAGTACTTC; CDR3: CASSLGDRGQETQYF
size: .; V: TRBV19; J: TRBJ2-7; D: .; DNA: TGTGCCAGTAGTACGTCGCCAGGGGATAAGGACGAGCAGTACTTC; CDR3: CASSTSPGDKDEQYF